A selection of T cell receptor beta chains follows, all from one sample in a study of chemoradiotherapy in HPV16-positive cancers. Measured with immunoSEQ multiplex PCR; TCRdb has only the in-frame clones, and not every one. This sample has 13,000 or so clones, with roughly 84% found just once. The material was blood, obtained from a patient who underwent chemoradiotherapy. The source of these receptors is a human donor with HPV-associated anogenital cancer. Each CDR3 is given with its conserved first and last residue.

J gene,CDR3 length,V gene,CDR3 protein
TRBJ2-1,11,TRBV19,CASSMSGEQFF
TRBJ2-3,18,TRBV7-2,CASSLSARRPNLTDTQYF
TRBJ2-1,17,TRBV5-4,CASSSLGGAWSYNEQFF
TRBJ1-5,15,TRBV7-9,CASSSQGGSHQPQHF
TRBJ1-2,13,TRBV29-1,CSVYMDRNYGYTF
TRBJ1-2,15,TRBV11-2,CASSLARAGLYGYTF
TRBJ1-1,12,TRBV2,CASTFRVPEAFF
TRBJ1-2,13,TRBV6-1,CASRWGQGGGYTF
TRBJ1-1,15,TRBV6-1,CASSEKTGGNTEAFF
TRBJ1-1,14,TRBV7-9,CASSQGHVNTEAFF
TRBJ2-5,17,TRBV7-8,CASSSIPSPGQGKTQYF
TRBJ2-2,15,TRBV6-1,CASSESRVGTGELFF
TRBJ1-2,17,TRBV6-1,CASSEALRLSGPYGYTF
TRBJ2-3,14,TRBV7-9,CASSANKATDTQYF
TRBJ2-2,16,TRBV5-4,CASSLGRVANTGELFF
TRBJ1-2,14,TRBV5-1,CASSLEQGNYGYTF
TRBJ1-2,12,TRBV25-1,CASRDKNYGYTF
TRBJ2-3,16,TRBV5-1,CASSRGTSGGSDTQYF
TRBJ1-2,16,TRBV15,CATSSGSKGFNYGYTF
TRBJ1-5,15,TRBV10-3,CAISAGTGAAQPQHF
TRBJ1-1,14,TRBV18,CASSQGKGRTEAFF
TRBJ1-2,13,TRBV19,CASSPSRGSGYTF
TRBJ1-3,19,TRBV19,CASSPPAGGLFRSGNTIYF
TRBJ1-6,15,TRBV27,CASSPATTTNSPLHF
TRBJ2-4,13,TRBV6-1,CASSERQGNIQYF
TRBJ2-7,15,TRBV5-8,CASSPLRGQAYEQYF
TRBJ2-7,16,TRBV27,CASSLTAGVSSYEQYF
TRBJ1-1,15,TRBV7-9,CASSSRGGLNTEAFF
TRBJ2-5,17,TRBV7-9,CASSLRAKGGSGETQYF
TRBJ1-1,15,TRBV13,CASSVLTGETPEAFF
TRBJ1-2,14,TRBV19,CASSAGQGAYGYTF
TRBJ2-5,14,TRBV7-9,CASSRNRVQETQYF
TRBJ1-6,14,TRBV18,CASSLRAGDSPLHF
TRBJ1-2,15,TRBV7-9,CASSQSGTGGHQHFF
TRBJ1-1,18,TRBV9,CASSEPLIGQSMNTEAFF
TRBJ1-2,17,TRBV5-6,CASSLFLVEGGNYGYTF
TRBJ1-1,13,TRBV5-1,CASSFMVNTEAFF
TRBJ2-5,15,TRBV10-1,CASSELQGSQETQYF
TRBJ1-2,15,TRBV6-5,CASSYGQGGDYGYTF
TRBJ2-2,15,TRBV18,CASSRTGDNTGELFF
TRBJ2-3,16,TRBV5-5,CASSLAWGGRVDTQYF
TRBJ1-5,16,TRBV19,CASSIAVPYSNQPQHF
TRBJ2-3,15,TRBV5-1,CASSRGDPSTDTQYF
TRBJ2-3,13,TRBV7-6,CASSFGSTDTQYF